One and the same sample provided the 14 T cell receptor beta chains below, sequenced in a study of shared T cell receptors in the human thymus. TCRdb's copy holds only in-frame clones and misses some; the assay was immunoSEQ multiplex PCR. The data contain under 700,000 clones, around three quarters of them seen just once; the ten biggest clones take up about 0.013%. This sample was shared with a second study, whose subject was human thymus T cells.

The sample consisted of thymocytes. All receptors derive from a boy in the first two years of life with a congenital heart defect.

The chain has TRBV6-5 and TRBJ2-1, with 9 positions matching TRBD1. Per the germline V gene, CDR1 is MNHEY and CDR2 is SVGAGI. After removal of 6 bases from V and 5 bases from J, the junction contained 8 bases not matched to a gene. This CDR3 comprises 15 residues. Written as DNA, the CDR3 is TGTGCCAGCAGCCACCCGGGGACAGGGAACAATGAGCAGTTCTTC. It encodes CASSHPGTGNNEQFF.

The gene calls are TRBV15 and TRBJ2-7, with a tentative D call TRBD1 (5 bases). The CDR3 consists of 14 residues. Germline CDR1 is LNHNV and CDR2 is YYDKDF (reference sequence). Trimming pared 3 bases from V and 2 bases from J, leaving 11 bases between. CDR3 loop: CATSSLGRTYEQYF. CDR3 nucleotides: TGTGCCACCAGCAGCCTGGGGCGGACCTACGAGCAGTACTTC.

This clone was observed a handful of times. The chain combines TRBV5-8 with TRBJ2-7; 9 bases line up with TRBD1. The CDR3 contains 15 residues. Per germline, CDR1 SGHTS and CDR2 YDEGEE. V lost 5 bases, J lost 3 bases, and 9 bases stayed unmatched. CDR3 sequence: CASRPGQGTGYEQYF. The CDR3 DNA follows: TGTGCCAGCAGACCCGGACAGGGGACTGGCTACGAGCAGTACTTC.

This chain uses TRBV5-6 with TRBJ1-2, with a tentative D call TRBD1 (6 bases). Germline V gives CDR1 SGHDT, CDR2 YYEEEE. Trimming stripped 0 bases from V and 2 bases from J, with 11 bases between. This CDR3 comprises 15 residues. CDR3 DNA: TGTGCCAGCAGCTTGGCGCAGGGGCGAAACTATGGCTACACCTTC. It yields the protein CASSLAQGRNYGYTF. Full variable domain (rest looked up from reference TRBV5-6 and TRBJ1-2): DAGVTQSPTHLIKTRGQQVTLRCSPKSGHDTVSWYQQALGQGPQFIFQYYEEEERQRGNFPDRFSGHQFPNYSSELNVNALLLGDSALYLCASSLAQGRNYGYTFGSGTRLTVV.

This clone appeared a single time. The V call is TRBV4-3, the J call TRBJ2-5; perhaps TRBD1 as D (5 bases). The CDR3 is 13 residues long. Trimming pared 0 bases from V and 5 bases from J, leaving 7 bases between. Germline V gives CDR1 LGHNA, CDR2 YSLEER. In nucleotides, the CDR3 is TGCGCCAGCAGCCAAGACAGGGATGAGACCCAGTACTTC. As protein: CASSQDRDETQYF.

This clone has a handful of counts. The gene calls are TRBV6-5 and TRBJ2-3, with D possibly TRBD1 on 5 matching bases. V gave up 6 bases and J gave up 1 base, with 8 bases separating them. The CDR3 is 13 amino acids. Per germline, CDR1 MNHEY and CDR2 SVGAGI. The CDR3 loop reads CASSSRGTDTQYF. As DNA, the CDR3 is TGTGCCAGCAGCTCCAGGGGCACAGATACGCAGTATTTT.

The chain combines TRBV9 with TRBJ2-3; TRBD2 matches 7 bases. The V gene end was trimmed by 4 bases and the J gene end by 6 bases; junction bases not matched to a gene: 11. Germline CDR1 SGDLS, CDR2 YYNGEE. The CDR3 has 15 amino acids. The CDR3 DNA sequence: TGTGCCAGCAGCCCCCGGGGGGAAACGGGGGATACGCAGTATTTT. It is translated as CASSPRGETGDTQYF.

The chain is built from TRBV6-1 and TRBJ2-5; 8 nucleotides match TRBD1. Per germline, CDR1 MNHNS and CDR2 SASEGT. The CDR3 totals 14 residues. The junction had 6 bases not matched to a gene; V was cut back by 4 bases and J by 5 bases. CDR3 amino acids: CASSARQGRETQYF. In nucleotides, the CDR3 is TGTGCCAGCAGTGCGAGACAGGGGAGGGAGACCCAGTACTTC.

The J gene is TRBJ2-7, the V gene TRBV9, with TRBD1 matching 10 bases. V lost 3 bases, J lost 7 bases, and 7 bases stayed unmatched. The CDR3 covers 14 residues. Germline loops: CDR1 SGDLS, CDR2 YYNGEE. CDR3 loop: CASSARDRGGEQYF. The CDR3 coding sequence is TGTGCCAGCAGCGCCCGGGACAGGGGAGGTGAGCAGTACTTC.

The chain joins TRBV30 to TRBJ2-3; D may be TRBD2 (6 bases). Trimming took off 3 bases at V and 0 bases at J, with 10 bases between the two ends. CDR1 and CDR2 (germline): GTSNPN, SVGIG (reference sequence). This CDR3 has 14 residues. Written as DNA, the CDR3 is TGTGCCTGGAGGGGGGGTAGTAGCACAGATACGCAGTATTTT. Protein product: CAWRGGSSTDTQYF.

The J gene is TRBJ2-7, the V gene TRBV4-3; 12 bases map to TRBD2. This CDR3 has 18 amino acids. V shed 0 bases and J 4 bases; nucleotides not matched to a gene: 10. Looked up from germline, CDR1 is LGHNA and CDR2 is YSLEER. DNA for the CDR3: TGCGCCAGCAGCCAAGATCGGCTAGCGGGAGGGCCTGGGTACGAGCAGTACTTC. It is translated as CASSQDRLAGGPGYEQYF.

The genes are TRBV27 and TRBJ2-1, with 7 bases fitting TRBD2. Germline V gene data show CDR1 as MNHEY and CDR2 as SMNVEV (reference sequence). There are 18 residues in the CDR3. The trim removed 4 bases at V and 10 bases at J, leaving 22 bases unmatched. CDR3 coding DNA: TGTGCCAGCAGTTCACCTCGGGGGGTAGCCGGGGATGTTAGAGAGCAGTTCTTC. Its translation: CASSSPRGVAGDVREQFF.

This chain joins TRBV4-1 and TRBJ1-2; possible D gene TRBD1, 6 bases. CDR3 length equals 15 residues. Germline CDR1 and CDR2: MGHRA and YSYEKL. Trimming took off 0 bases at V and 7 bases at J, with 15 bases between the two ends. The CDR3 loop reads CASSQDQGGERGYTF. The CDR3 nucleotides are TGCGCCAGCAGCCAAGATCAAGGGGGGGAGCGTGGCTACACCTTC.

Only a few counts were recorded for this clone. The CDR3 region is CAWSSTGIIDTQYF. The CDR3 DNA reads TGTGCCTGGAGTAGTACAGGGATAATAGATACGCAGTATTTT. V usage is TRBV30 and J usage is TRBJ2-3; D is possibly TRBD1 (6 bases). CDR1 and CDR2 from the germline V gene are GTSNPN and SVGIG (reference sequence). The CDR3 spans 14 residues. V gave up 2 bases and J gave up 5 bases, with 14 bases separating them.